This TCR beta chain was observed in a study of cytomegalovirus exposure and HLA in healthy donors. With regard to this clone: Its specificity is not known.

This PCR relied on a set of 60 Vbeta primers and 13 Jbeta primers. Sequencing used immunoSEQ multiplex PCR; TCRdb keeps in-frame clones, though not all of them. The sample lists 100,000 to 150,000 clones; around four fifths were seen once. This CDR3 has 14 amino acids. The V gene's germline CDR1 is SGHNT and CDR2 YENEEA. The junction had 4 bases not matched to a gene; V was cut back by 5 bases and J by 3 bases. Study results and limitations: Other equally common chains were less clonally expanded than HLA-associated TCR beta chains, a later analysis showed. When analyzed later, the rates of TCR association showed variation by HLA locus, with DRB1 the most and HLA-C the fewest.

The clonotype originates from a man aged 18-30 years in good health and CMV-seropositive. Sequenced input: PBMCs. V gene TRBV11-3 combines with J gene TRBJ1-1, with 9 bases lining up with TRBD1. The CDR3 DNA is TGTGCCAGCAGCCGGGACAGGGACGACACTGAAGCTTTCTTT. It encodes CASSRDRDDTEAFF. Using reference TRBV11-3 and TRBJ1-1 for the parts outside the CDR3, the full variable domain is EAGVVQSPRYKIIEKKQPVAFWCNPISGHNTLYWYLQNLGQGPELLIRYENEEAVDDSQLPKDRFSAERLKGVDSTLKIQPAELGDSAVYLCASSRDRDDTEAFFGQGTRLTVV.